This paragraph reports one T cell receptor beta chain. The CDR3 sequence is 15 residues long. Germline V gene data show CDR1 as MNHEY and CDR2 as SVGEGT. V trimming: 6 bases; J trimming: 4 bases; junction bases outside the gene matches: 9. These data are taken from a study of blood T cell repertoires in COVID-19. Study background: Material from acute and convalescent COVID-19 was sourced from the United States, Italy and Spain.

Libraries were prepared by immunoSEQ multiplex PCR; TCRdb keeps only in-frame clonotypes and omits some of them. The profile shows around 90,000 clones, roughly 92% of them singletons. This receptor was taken from a woman aged 55-69 years with active COVID-19. Sequenced material: peripheral blood. This chain links TRBV6-2 or TRBV6-3 with TRBJ2-5; 9 bases are shared with TRBD1. The CDR3 loop is CASSRGQGPRETQYF. For the CDR3, the DNA is TGTGCCAGCAGCCGGGGACAGGGTCCGCGAGAGACCCAGTACTTC.